What follows is one T cell receptor beta chain and its context. This record comes from a study of PD-L1 blockade in urothelial cancer. Repertoires were generated with immunoSEQ multiplex PCR, while TCRdb's copy carries only in-frame clones and drops some. The sample holds about 84,000 clones, over 80% seen once. V lost 0 bases, J lost 6 bases, and 9 bases lay in between. Germline loops: CDR1 ENHRY, CDR2 SYGVKD. This CDR3 contains 14 residues. Patient sample counts ranged from 1 to 8, pretreatment and on-treatment. Sequencing used PBMCs, obtained around atezolizumab (anti-PD-L1) treatment. The source is a man between 65 and 85 years old with urothelial cancer. The V call is TRBV10-3, the J call TRBJ1-5, with D uncertain. CDR3 protein: CAISESISSQPQHF. The CDR3 bases are TGTGCCATCAGTGAGTCGATATCCAGTCAGCCCCAGCATTTT.